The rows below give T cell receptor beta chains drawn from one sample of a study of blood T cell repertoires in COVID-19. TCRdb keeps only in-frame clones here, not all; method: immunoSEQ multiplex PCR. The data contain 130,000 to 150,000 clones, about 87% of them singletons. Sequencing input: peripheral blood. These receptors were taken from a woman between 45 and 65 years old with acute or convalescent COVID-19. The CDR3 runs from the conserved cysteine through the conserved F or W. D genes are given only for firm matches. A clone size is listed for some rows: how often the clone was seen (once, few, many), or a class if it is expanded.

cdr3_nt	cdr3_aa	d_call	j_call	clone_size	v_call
TGTGCCAGTAGTATAGATCTTCAGCGTCGCTATGGCTACACCTTC	CASSIDLQRRYGYTF	NA	TRBJ1-2	NA	TRBV19
TGTGCCTGGAGTGTACACAGGGAGAGCTCCTATAATTCACCCCTCCACTTT	CAWSVHRESSYNSPLHF	NA	TRBJ1-6	NA	TRBV30
TGTGCCAGCAGTTTTCCCGAGACTACTGAAGCTTTCTTT	CASSFPETTEAFF	NA	TRBJ1-1	NA	TRBV6-2/TRBV6-3
TGCGCCAGCAGCTTAAAAGGGAGGCCCTTCCAAAATGAGCAGTTCTTC	CASSLKGRPFQNEQFF	NA	TRBJ2-1	NA	TRBV5-1
TGTGCCAGCAGCTTGAACAGGGCCCACGAGCAGTACTTC	CASSLNRAHEQYF	NA	TRBJ2-7	NA	TRBV7-7
TGCGCCAGCAGTCGGACAGGGGGCGCGGACTATGGCTACACCTTC	CASSRTGGADYGYTF	TRBD1	TRBJ1-2	NA	TRBV5-1
TGTGCCAGCAGCAGGCACACAAGCCGGGGTGGCGATGAGCAGTTCTTC	CASSRHTSRGGDEQFF	NA	TRBJ2-1	NA	TRBV9
TGTGCCAGCGGGAGAATGACGGAGGTCTATGGCTACACCTTC	CASGRMTEVYGYTF	NA	TRBJ1-2	NA	TRBV27
TGTGCCAGCAGCGTAGGGTCAGGGTTAGGTAATGAGCAGTTCTTC	CASSVGSGLGNEQFF	NA	TRBJ2-1	NA	TRBV9
TGCGCCAGCAGGTACCGGGACACGAACACTGAAGCTTTCTTT	CASRYRDTNTEAFF	NA	TRBJ1-1	NA	TRBV5-1
TGCGCCAGCAGCTTGGGACAGGGAAACACCGGGGAGCTGTTTTTT	CASSLGQGNTGELFF	TRBD1	TRBJ2-2	NA	TRBV5-1
TGTGCCAGCACCTTTCTGAGTGGGGGACATGGGCAGCCCCAGCATTTT	CASTFLSGGHGQPQHF	NA	TRBJ1-5	NA	TRBV5-6
TGTGCCAGCAGTTTCCAGGGCTCTGGAAACACCATATATTTT	CASSFQGSGNTIYF	NA	TRBJ1-3	once	TRBV28
TGTGCCAGCAGTTACTCTCTGGGAGCTAATGAAAAACTGTTTTTT	CASSYSLGANEKLFF	NA	TRBJ1-4	once	TRBV6-6
TGTGCCAGCAGTTACGCGGGGAGTCAGTTTTTT	CASSYAGSQFF	NA	TRBJ1-4	NA	TRBV6-5
TGTGCCAGCAGTACACAGAACACTGAAGCTTTCTTT	CASSTQNTEAFF	NA	TRBJ1-1	NA	TRBV12-3/TRBV12-4
TGTGCCAGCAGCTCCGACAAAGATAGCAATCAGCCCCAGCATTTT	CASSSDKDSNQPQHF	NA	TRBJ1-5	NA	TRBV7-9
TGTGCCAGCAGCTATCGGGGGGCAGATACGCAGTATTTT	CASSYRGADTQYF	TRBD2	TRBJ2-3	NA	TRBV5-6
TGTGCCAGCAGAATAGTTGCCCACAATGAGCAGTTCTTC	CASRIVAHNEQFF	NA	TRBJ2-1	NA	TRBV6-5
TGTGCCAGCAGCCATGAGGGACTAGCGGGGTCCGGGGAGCTGTTTTTT	CASSHEGLAGSGELFF	TRBD2	TRBJ2-2	once	TRBV3-1/TRBV3-2
TGCGCCAGCAGCCAATTATACAGGGGAGGAGGCACTGAAGCTTTCTTT	CASSQLYRGGGTEAFF	TRBD1	TRBJ1-1	NA	TRBV4-1
TGTGCCAGCAGCCTGCAGTCTAGTTCTCCCTACGAGCAGTACTTC	CASSLQSSSPYEQYF	NA	TRBJ2-7	NA	TRBV4-2
TGCGCCAGCATGCCGGGAAAGACTCTGAGCACAGATACGCAGTATTTT	CASMPGKTLSTDTQYF	NA	TRBJ2-3	NA	TRBV5-1
TGTGCCAGCAGCTTATCCGGGACATTGAATGGCAATGAGCAGTTCTTC	CASSLSGTLNGNEQFF	NA	TRBJ2-1	once	TRBV7-3
TGTGCCTGGAGCAGGGGTGGTACAGATACGCAGTATTTT	CAWSRGGTDTQYF	NA	TRBJ2-3	once	TRBV30
TGTGCCACCAGGCGGGTCGGAGGGACTGAAGCTTTCTTT	CATRRVGGTEAFF	NA	TRBJ1-1	few	TRBV24-1
TGTGCCAGCAGCTTAGCCGCGTGGAGCGGGGGGGTCGGGGATACGCAGTATTTT	CASSLAAWSGGVGDTQYF	TRBD2	TRBJ2-3	NA	TRBV7-6
TGTGCCAGAAGCTTGGGGGGGCCTAGCACAGATACGCAGTATTTT	CARSLGGPSTDTQYF	NA	TRBJ2-3	once	TRBV5-3
TGTGCCAGCAGCACCCTCGTCTCGGCGGGGGGGGAGACCCAGTACTTC	CASSTLVSAGGETQYF	TRBD2	TRBJ2-5	NA	TRBV7-9
TGTGCCAGCAGCCTCCAACCAGGGAACACTGAAGCTTTCTTT	CASSLQPGNTEAFF	NA	TRBJ1-1	NA	TRBV3-1/TRBV3-2
TGCAGCGTTCTAGCGGGAGGGCCCTACGAGCAGTACTTC	CSVLAGGPYEQYF	TRBD2	TRBJ2-7	NA	TRBV29-1
TGTGCCAGCAGCTCCCCGGGGGTGAACACTGAAGCTTTCTTT	CASSSPGVNTEAFF	NA	TRBJ1-1	few	TRBV9
TGTGCCAGCAGCTACTACCGGGACTCCCGCTACAATGAGCAGTTCTTC	CASSYYRDSRYNEQFF	NA	TRBJ2-1	NA	TRBV7-9
TGCAGCGTTGAAGACGGACTAGCGGGGTGGAAAGAGACCCAGTACTTC	CSVEDGLAGWKETQYF	TRBD2	TRBJ2-5	NA	TRBV29-1
TGTGCCAGCAGCTTGACAGGGGGGAACACCGGGGAGCTGTTTTTT	CASSLTGGNTGELFF	TRBD1	TRBJ2-2	NA	TRBV11-2
TGTGCCAGTAGAGGGGGTGGGGACACTGAAGCTTTCTTT	CASRGGGDTEAFF	NA	TRBJ1-1	NA	TRBV19
TGTGCCAGCAGTACAGGGGATGTCTATGGCTACACCTTC	CASSTGDVYGYTF	TRBD1	TRBJ1-2	NA	TRBV28
TGCGCCAGCAGCCAGGGCGGGACAGGGGGCTTATACGAGCAGTACTTC	CASSQGGTGGLYEQYF	TRBD1	TRBJ2-7	once	TRBV4-1
TGTGCCAGCAGCTCCGGACAGGGGTATTCCTATGGCTACACCTTC	CASSSGQGYSYGYTF	TRBD1	TRBJ1-2	NA	TRBV11-2
TGTGCCAGCACTCTACACCTAGGCACGCAGTATTTT	CASTLHLGTQYF	NA	TRBJ2-3	NA	TRBV11-2
TGTGCCAGCAGCCCTAGACAGGGGGTGAACACCGGGGAGCTGTTTTTT	CASSPRQGVNTGELFF	TRBD1	TRBJ2-2	NA	TRBV7-3
TGTGCTGGCAGCGGCGGCACAGATACGCAGTATTTT	CAGSGGTDTQYF	NA	TRBJ2-3	NA	TRBV30
TGTGCCAGCAGCTTTAACGAGGGGACTAGCGGCTACGAGCAGTACTTC	CASSFNEGTSGYEQYF	TRBD2	TRBJ2-7	NA	TRBV4-2
TGTGCCAGCAGCTTCTACAGGGCTGATTCACCCCTCCACTTT	CASSFYRADSPLHF	NA	TRBJ1-6	once	TRBV5-8
TGTGCCAGCAGCCTCAGGGATCAGGCCACCGGGGAGCTGTTTTTT	CASSLRDQATGELFF	NA	TRBJ2-2	NA	TRBV7-9
TGTGCCAGCAGCTTGGCGGGTCATCACTATGGCTACACCTTC	CASSLAGHHYGYTF	NA	TRBJ1-2	NA	TRBV5-4